The source of this TCR beta chain is a study of CD8+CD57+ T cells in acquired aplastic anemia. Across the whole study: The study obtained an average of around 3.1 ug of DNA from sorted CD4+ and CD8+ cells. CD4+ reads averaged about 10.8 million in healthy donors. Study outcomes and limitations: Patients did not significantly differ from controls in CD8+ Simpson's diversity. Researchers report that around 30 CD8+ CDR3 sequences appeared in both patients and controls.

Genomic DNA served as template for TCR beta VDJ and CDR3 profiling. MiXCR was run by TCRdb on the reads, yielding one entry per CDR3 protein. The data show a few hundred thousand distinct CDR3 sequences, 65% to 75% seen once. Note on this clonotype: The target antigen is unknown. A junction boundary mismatches the germline segment, possibly from a read error.

This CDR3 has 13 amino acids. CDR1 is SGHDN, CDR2 FVKESK, per germline. The rearrangement uses TRBV14 and TRBJ1-5; D gene ambiguous. This TCR was recovered from a human donor in good health, serving as a control. The sequenced sample was sorted CD4+, CD8+, or CD8+CD57+ T cells (not recorded which) from PBMCs. The CDR3 protein is CASSLDLQDRYTF. For the CDR3, the DNA is TGTGCCAGCAGCCTAGATCTCCAGGATCGCTACACCTTT. The full variable domain, its missing parts supplied by reference TRBV14 and TRBJ1-5, is EAGVTQFPSHSVIEKGQTVTLRCDPISGHDNLYWYRRVMGKEIKFLLHFVKESKQDESGMPNNRFLAERTGGTYSTLKVQPAELEDSGVYFCASSLDLQDRYTFGDGTRLSIL.